Listed here are 29 T cell receptor beta chains from one sample, sequenced in a study of T cell changes during pregnancy in multiple sclerosis. The data were produced by immunoSEQ multiplex PCR, yet TCRdb's version contains in-frame clones alone and is incomplete. The sample carries under 80,000 clones, around 90% recorded once. Sequencing used CD4+ T cells from peripheral blood mononuclear cells, obtained in the second trimester of pregnancy. These receptors were obtained from a female donor with multiple sclerosis, enrolled in a pregnancy study.

The V gene is TRBV2, the J gene TRBJ2-1, with 9 bases fitting TRBD1. The germline V gene encodes CDR1 SNHLY and CDR2 FYNNEI. The junction had 2 bases not matched to a gene; V was cut back by 8 bases and J by 3 bases. The CDR3 runs 13 residues. The CDR3 loop reads CASRDRVYNEQFF. The CDR3 coding sequence is TGTGCCAGCCGGGACAGGGTCTACAATGAGCAGTTCTTC.

This chain links TRBV6-4 with TRBJ1-6; D remains ambiguous. CDR1 is MRHNA and CDR2 is SNTAGT in the germline V gene. Trimming shortened V by 3 bases and J by 9 bases, and 12 bases separated the two germline ends. The CDR3 is 14 amino acids. In DNA, the CDR3 is TGTGCCAGCAGTGAAACCGGTGCAAGTTCACCCCTCCACTTT. This encodes CASSETGASSPLHF.

V is TRBV27 and J is TRBJ2-4; 9 bases are a match to TRBD2. Unmatched junction bases numbered 6, after V lost 6 bases and J lost 9 bases. The CDR3 runs 13 residues. From germline, CDR1 is MNHEY and CDR2 SMNVEV (reference sequence). The CDR3 DNA follows: TGTGCCAGCAGACCGGCGGGAGGGGCCATTCAGTACTTC. This gives the protein CASRPAGGAIQYF.

The chain uses TRBV27 and TRBJ1-5, with a possible D match to TRBD1 (6 bases). The CDR3 loop spans 16 amino acids. Germline V gives CDR1 MNHEY, CDR2 SMNVEV (reference sequence). Deletions cut 6 bases from V and 3 bases from J, with 18 bases between. CDR3 sequence: CASRVFGDRFNQPQHF. The DNA of the CDR3 is TGTGCCAGCAGGGTGTTTGGAGACAGGTTCAATCAGCCCCAGCATTTT.

The gene calls are TRBV9 and TRBJ2-1, with TRBD2 matching over 11 bases. The CDR3 has 17 residues. V was pared by 0 bases and J by 8 bases, with 10 bases of the junction left unmatched. Germline assignment: CDR1 SGDLS and CDR2 YYNGEE. CDR3 residues: CASSVGDSGRGIHEQFF. DNA of the CDR3: TGTGCCAGCAGCGTAGGGGATAGCGGGAGGGGAATCCATGAGCAGTTCTTC.

The chain is built from TRBV5-6 and TRBJ2-7, with D uncertain. The V end lost 2 bases, the J end lost 5 bases, and 14 bases lay between the germline ends. This CDR3 region has 14 residues. Germline V lookup: CDR1 SGHDT, CDR2 YYEEEE. The CDR3 here is CASSFSLRSDEQYF. DNA of the CDR3: TGTGCCAGCAGCTTTTCCCTTCGTTCCGACGAGCAGTACTTC.

V gene TRBV5-1 combines with J gene TRBJ2-3; 8 nucleotides match TRBD2. Germline V gene lookup returns CDR1 SGHRS and CDR2 YFSETQ. The CDR3 consists of 17 residues. Losses at the gene ends were 4 bases for V and 6 bases for J; bases not matched to a gene: 16. The CDR3 loop is CASSPNPPGLGADTQYF. The DNA of the CDR3 is TGCGCCAGCAGCCCCAATCCCCCGGGACTAGGTGCTGATACGCAGTATTTT.

This chain joins TRBV6-6 and TRBJ1-6; 10 nucleotides line up with TRBD1. Germline V gene sequence: CDR1 MNHNY, CDR2 SVGAGI (reference sequence). V gave up 7 bases and J gave up 8 bases; unmatched junction bases: 8. The CDR3 has 15 residues. The CDR3 DNA reads as TGTGCCAGCACCTCAACCGGGACAGGGGATTCACCCCTCCACTTT. Translating gives CASTSTGTGDSPLHF.

The CDR3 nucleotides read TGTGCCACCAGCAGAGGGCAGAAAAATGAAAAACTGTTTTTT. It encodes CATSRGQKNEKLFF. This rearrangement joins TRBV15 to TRBJ1-4, with D hard to call. This CDR3 spans 14 amino acids. Per germline, CDR1 LNHNV and CDR2 YYDKDF (reference sequence). V was shortened by 1 base and J by 5 bases, with 8 bases between the two germline ends. Full variable domain (outside the CDR3, taken from reference TRBV15 and TRBJ1-4): DAMVIQNPRYQVTQFGKPVTLSCSQTLNHNVMYWYQQKSSQAPKLLFHYYDKDFNNEADTPDNFQSRRPNTSFCFLDIRSPGLGDTAMYLCATSRGQKNEKLFFGSGTQLSVL.

V usage is TRBV7-9 and J usage is TRBJ2-3; 10 nucleotides match TRBD2. The J segment lost 3 bases and the V segment lost 5 bases, leaving 11 bases of the junction unmatched. This CDR3 has 17 amino acids. CDR1 is SEHNR and CDR2 is FQNEAQ in the germline V gene (reference sequence). This chain's CDR3 is CASSRAGLAGVTDTQYF. The CDR3 bases are TGTGCCAGCAGCCGTGCTGGGCTAGCGGGGGTTACAGATACGCAGTATTTT.

The chain links TRBV5-1 to TRBJ1-1, with D tentatively TRBD1 (6 bases). The V gene lost 0 bases and the J gene lost 7 bases, with 16 bases spanning the gap. The CDR3 loop spans 15 amino acids. From germline, CDR1 is SGHRS and CDR2 YFSETQ. The CDR3 loop is CASSLATGPPNEAFF. The CDR3 region has the DNA TGCGCCAGCAGCTTGGCAACAGGGCCCCCGAATGAAGCTTTCTTT.

The CDR3 DNA reads as TGTGCCAGCAGTGAACTAGCGGGAGGGTTCTACGAGCAGTACTTC. As protein: CASSELAGGFYEQYF. The rearrangement links TRBV6-1 to TRBJ2-7; 12 bases are shared with TRBD2. Looked up from germline, CDR1 is MNHNS and CDR2 is SASEGT. With 2 bases clipped from V and 3 bases from J, the junction kept 2 bases outside the gene matches. This CDR3 contains 15 residues.

The rearrangement joins TRBV7-9 to TRBJ1-2; tentative D call: TRBD1 (5 bases). The germline V and J ends were trimmed by 0 bases and 11 bases, with 16 bases remaining between them. The CDR3 consists of 14 residues. Per the germline V gene, CDR1 is SEHNR and CDR2 is FQNEAQ (reference sequence). Here the CDR3 DNA reads TGTGCCAGCAGCTTAGCGACTTCCCCCCAGGGATACACCTTC. It specifies CASSLATSPQGYTF.

The chain employs TRBV6-5 and TRBJ2-1; 14 nucleotides match TRBD2. This CDR3 is built from 15 residues. From germline, CDR1 is MNHEY and CDR2 SVGAGI. Trimming took 5 bases from V and 14 from J; bases not matched to a gene: 11. The CDR3 region has the DNA TGTGCCAGCAGTAACCCGGGACTAGCGGGAGTGGCTGAGTTCTTC. Encoded protein: CASSNPGLAGVAEFF.

This chain joins TRBV19 and TRBJ1-2; D call uncertain. V lost 1 base to trimming and J lost 5 bases, with 20 bases between them. This CDR3 is 17 amino acids long. Germline lookup yields CDR1 LNHDA and CDR2 SQIVND (reference sequence). The CDR3 sequence is CASSIALAASPDYGYTF. In nucleotides, the CDR3 is TGTGCCAGTAGTATAGCCCTCGCAGCGAGCCCCGATTATGGCTACACCTTC.

The chain combines TRBV7-8 with TRBJ2-1; 10 bases are shared with TRBD2. V lost 4 bases, J lost 5 bases, and 8 bases stayed unmatched. This CDR3 has 16 amino acids. In germline, CDR1 is SGHVS, CDR2 FQNEAQ. CDR3: CASSYSAGGIDNEQFF. Here the CDR3 DNA reads TGTGCCAGCAGCTACTCAGCGGGAGGGATAGACAATGAGCAGTTCTTC.

V and J are TRBV10-3 and TRBJ2-7; 9 bases fit TRBD1. The CDR3 length is 16 residues. Per the germline V gene, CDR1 is ENHRY and CDR2 is SYGVKD. The junction had 14 bases not matched to a gene; V was cut back by 10 bases and J by 1 base. CDR3 loop: CATGEPGTGKSYEQYF. The DNA of the CDR3 is TGTGCCACAGGGGAGCCCGGGACAGGGAAATCCTACGAGCAGTACTTC.

The J gene is TRBJ2-5, the V gene TRBV10-3; a possible D gene is TRBD2 (6 bases). CDR1 and CDR2 (germline): ENHRY, SYGVKD. The CDR3 runs to 15 residues. Trimming cost V 2 bases and J 5 bases, with 15 bases left between them. The CDR3 loop is CAISEGFGRGETQYF. The CDR3 DNA reads TGTGCCATCAGTGAGGGGTTCGGACGGGGGGAGACCCAGTACTTC.

This chain joins TRBV30 and TRBJ2-7; no definite D call. Germline CDR1 reads GTSNPN; CDR2 reads SVGIG (reference sequence). V gave up 0 bases and J gave up 5 bases, with 14 bases separating them. CDR3 length: 14 amino acids. The CDR3 coding sequence is TGTGCCTGGAGTGTATCTCGTTTTGTCGACGAGCAGTACTTC. Translating it yields CAWSVSRFVDEQYF.

The rearrangement uses TRBV7-2 and TRBJ1-5; D may be TRBD1 (5 bases). The CDR3 is 15 residues long. Per the germline V gene, CDR1 is SGHTA and CDR2 is FQGNSA. The germline V and J ends were trimmed by 2 bases and 1 base, with 9 bases remaining between them. The CDR3 loop reads CASSLMGQSNQPQHF. CDR3 coding DNA: TGTGCCAGCAGCTTAATGGGGCAGAGCAATCAGCCCCAGCATTTT. Drawing the rest from reference TRBV7-2 and TRBJ1-5, the complete variable domain is GAGVSQSPSNKVTEKGKDVELRCDPISGHTALYWYRQSLGQGLEFLIYFQGNSAPDKSGLPSDRFSAERTGGSVSTLTIQRTQQEDSAVYLCASSLMGQSNQPQHFGDGTRLSIL.

The CDR3 nucleotides are TGTGCCAGCAGCTTGGGGACAGCGATCTCCTACGAGCAGTACTTC. Residues: CASSLGTAISYEQYF. V usage is TRBV7-2 and J usage is TRBJ2-7, with 7 bases matching TRBD1. V shed 3 bases, J shed 0 bases, and the junction held 5 bases outside the gene matches. Germline-derived CDR1 and CDR2 are SGHTA and FQGNSA. The CDR3 has 15 residues. Full variable domain (missing parts from reference TRBV7-2 and TRBJ2-7): GAGVSQSPSNKVTEKGKDVELRCDPISGHTALYWYRQSLGQGLEFLIYFQGNSAPDKSGLPSDRFSAERTGGSVSTLTIQRTQQEDSAVYLCASSLGTAISYEQYFGPGTRLTVT.

The chain employs TRBV29-1 and TRBJ2-3, with 12 positions matching TRBD1. The CDR3 runs 16 residues. Looked up from germline, CDR1 is SQVTM and CDR2 is ANQGSEA. V shed 6 bases, J shed 0 bases, and the junction held 7 bases outside the gene matches. Here the CDR3 reads CSVAGTGGTSTDTQYF. CDR3 DNA: TGCAGCGTAGCCGGGACAGGGGGCACCAGCACAGATACGCAGTATTTT.

The chain joins TRBV5-4 to TRBJ1-2; tentatively, D is TRBD1 (5 bases). The CDR3 has 17 amino acids. Germline lookup yields CDR1 SGHNT and CDR2 YYREEE (reference sequence). The V end was cut by 2 bases, the J end by 0 bases, with 17 bases between. DNA for the CDR3: TGTGCCAGCAGCTTATCGCGGGGACCGGCAGCTAACTATGGCTACACCTTC. Translating gives CASSLSRGPAANYGYTF.

The rearrangement uses TRBV27 and TRBJ2-7, with 7 bases matching TRBD1. This CDR3 is 13 amino acids long. V gave up 6 bases and J gave up 6 bases; unmatched junction bases: 8. In germline, CDR1 is MNHEY, CDR2 SMNVEV (reference sequence). CDR3 sequence: CASSPRGSTEQYF. CDR3 coding DNA: TGTGCCAGCAGCCCCAGGGGGTCCACCGAGCAGTACTTC.

This clone has just one count. J is TRBJ1-4 and V is TRBV5-1; 8 nucleotides line up with TRBD1. This CDR3 has 14 amino acids. The germline V gene has CDR1 SGHRS and CDR2 YFSETQ. V lost 4 bases, J lost 8 bases, and 7 bases stayed unmatched. The CDR3 DNA follows: TGCGCCAGCAGCCAAGGACAGGGCGGGGAAAAACTGTTTTTT. Translating it yields CASSQGQGGEKLFF. The complete variable domain, with remaining parts taken from reference TRBV5-1 and TRBJ1-4, reads KAGVTQTPRYLIKTRGQQVTLSCSPISGHRSVSWYQQTPGQGLQFLFEYFSETQRNKGNFPGRFSGRQFSNSRSEMNVSTLELGDSALYLCASSQGQGGEKLFFGSGTQLSVL.

This rearrangement joins TRBV19 to TRBJ2-1, with 9 bases aligning to TRBD1. Germline CDR1 and CDR2: LNHDA and SQIVND (reference sequence). The CDR3 totals 17 residues. Trimming took 3 bases from V and 8 from J; bases not matched to a gene: 14. The CDR3: CASSIRGPGTGLDEQFF. The CDR3 DNA reads as TGTGCCAGTAGTATCCGAGGGCCGGGGACAGGGTTGGATGAGCAGTTCTTC.

The CDR3 DNA is TGTGCCAGCAGTGGCGGATCGGGAAGCAATCAGCCCCAGCATTTT. This sequence encodes CASSGGSGSNQPQHF. This sequence joins TRBV7-2 and TRBJ1-5; D call uncertain. This CDR3 contains 15 residues. Germline V gene lookup returns CDR1 SGHTA and CDR2 FQGNSA. The V gene lost 6 bases and the J gene lost 1 base, with 13 bases spanning the gap.

This chain joins TRBV27 and TRBJ2-6, with D unclear. CDR1 and CDR2 from the germline V gene are MNHEY and SMNVEV (reference sequence). V was pared by 5 bases and J by 1 base, with 3 bases between. This CDR3 is 13 amino acids long. Written as DNA, the CDR3 is TGTGCCAGCAGTCGGTCTGGGGCCAACGTCCTGACTTTC. Encoded protein: CASSRSGANVLTF.

The chain is built from TRBV19 and TRBJ2-5, with D tentatively TRBD2 (6 bases). V lost 4 bases and J 5 bases, leaving 14 bases between the germline ends. The germline gives CDR1 LNHDA, CDR2 SQIVND (reference sequence). The CDR3 runs to 14 residues. This CDR3 is CASSSRERGETQYF. As DNA, the CDR3 is TGTGCCAGTAGTAGCCGCGAACGGGGGGAGACCCAGTACTTC.